This entry is about one T cell receptor beta chain. Antigen unknown. This sample is drawn from a study of T cell responses to AZD1222 COVID-19 vaccine. Findings of the study overall: Reports indicate that nearly half of spike-specific TCRs are directed at unmutated variant regions.

The CDR3 totals 15 residues. Germline-derived CDR1 and CDR2 are LGHNT and FRNRAP. The J segment lost 5 bases and the V segment lost 4 bases, leaving 8 bases of the junction unmatched. Data came from immunoSEQ multiplex PCR; TCRdb stores just in-frame clones and leaves some out. The sample comprises 130,000 or so clones, approximately 90% of which are singletons, and approximately 10% rests with the top ten. The chain has TRBV12-5 and TRBJ2-5; 9 bases line up with TRBD1. This clonotype was sampled from an adult in good health. The material was peripheral blood, obtained on day 0 of MenACWY control vaccination. The CDR3 loop is CASGSSGTGRETQYF. The CDR3 DNA follows: TGTGCTAGTGGTTCCTCCGGGACAGGGCGTGAGACCCAGTACTTC.